The 11 T cell receptor beta chains listed next were all sequenced from one sample in a study of blood T cells in healthy people across ages. With a J-beta primer mix and a sample-barcoded 5' primer, a second PCR ran about 7 to 12 cycles. TCRdb ran MiXCR on the 5' RACE reads and lists one entry per CDR3 protein. The repertoire includes around 1.5 million distinct CDR3 sequences, about 31% of them detected once, and 11% sits in the top ten. The material sequenced was blood. The receptors shown here come from a woman in her thirties in good health.

This clonotype was seen more than once but under ten times. The chain links TRBV20-1 to TRBJ2-4, with 7 bases lining up with TRBD1. Trimming took 6 bases from V and 0 from J; bases not matched to a gene: 8. In germline, CDR1 is DFQATT, CDR2 SNEGSKA (reference sequence). There are 15 residues in the CDR3. CDR3 amino acids: CSAPRDRPAKNIQYF. The CDR3 DNA sequence: TGCAGTGCCCCGAGGGACAGACCAGCCAAAAACATTCAGTACTTC.

This clonotype was detected a few times. This chain connects TRBV27 to TRBJ1-6; D might be TRBD1 (5 bases). The CDR3 extends over 19 amino acids. From germline, CDR1 is MNHEY and CDR2 SMNVEV (reference sequence). V lost 3 bases and J lost 4, with 22 bases in between. The CDR3 DNA reads TGTGCCAGCAGTTTCTGGGGACCGGCCGACTCGAAGTATAATTCACCCCTCCACTTT. Translation: CASSFWGPADSKYNSPLHF.

V is TRBV20-1 and J is TRBJ2-3; D possibly corresponds to TRBD2 (7 bases). CDR1 and CDR2 from the germline V gene are DFQATT and SNEGSKA (reference sequence). Trimming stripped 4 bases from V and 3 bases from J, with 17 bases between. The CDR3 sequence is 15 residues long. As DNA, the CDR3 is TGCAGTGCTACAGAGGGGGGGGCCGAAACAGATACGCAGTATTTT. Amino acid sequence: CSATEGGAETDTQYF.

V gene TRBV10-3 combines with J gene TRBJ2-1, with 8 nucleotides matching TRBD2. The DNA end is a closer match to TRBJ2-7, so the J assignment may be wrong. This CDR3 region has 14 residues. Germline CDR1 and CDR2: ENHRY and SYGVKD. The CDR3 sequence: CAISDGGEYNEQYF. The CDR3 coding sequence is TGTGCCATCAGTGACGGGGGGGAATACAATGAGCAGTACTTC.

With regard to this clonotype: This may arise from a read error, as a much more abundant clone is one base away. This sequence joins TRBV29-1 and TRBJ2-3; D remains ambiguous. Germline CDR1 reads SQVTM; CDR2 reads ANQGSEA. Trimming pared 8 bases from V and 4 bases from J, leaving 7 bases between. There are 10 residues in the CDR3. The CDR3 region is CSIGADTQYF. The CDR3 DNA reads as TGCAGCATTGGTGCAGATACGCAGTATTTT.

For this clonotype: At one end, the junction sequence differs from germline, possibly due to a read error. The chain couples TRBV28 to TRBJ2-7; a weak D match, TRBD2 (5 bases). Germline V CDR1 and CDR2: MDHEN, SYDVKM. The CDR3 is made up of 12 amino acids. In DNA, the CDR3 is TGTGCCGGCAGCCAAGGACTCTACGAGCAGTACTTC. This encodes CAGSQGLYEQYF.

As to this clonotype: It may be a read error: a sequence one base away is much more abundant. The rearrangement joins TRBV20-1 to TRBJ2-5; possible D gene TRBD2, 6 bases. CDR3 length: 13 residues. Germline V gives CDR1 DFQATT, CDR2 SNEGSKA (reference sequence). Trimming shortened V by 7 bases and J by 1 base, and 13 bases separated the two germline ends. This chain's CDR3 is CSVEGLTQETQYF. The DNA for the CDR3 is TGCAGTGTCGAGGGACTGACCCAAGAGACCCAGTACTTC.

This clonotype has a handful of counts. V and J are TRBV20-1 and TRBJ2-1; 12 bases agree with TRBD2. The germline gives CDR1 DFQATT, CDR2 SNEGSKA (reference sequence). V was clipped by 3 bases and J by 0 bases; unmatched bases: 6. The CDR3 consists of 17 residues. The CDR3 nucleotides are TGCAGTGCTAGTGGGACTAGCGGGCACAGCTCCTACAATGAGCAGTTCTTC. Protein: CSASGTSGHSSYNEQFF.

This clonotype occurred a few times. The chain links TRBV15 to TRBJ2-7, with D tentatively TRBD1 or TRBD2 (6 bases each). The V gene's germline CDR1 is LNHNV and CDR2 YYDKDF (reference sequence). The CDR3 contains 17 residues. Trimming left V 0 bases short and J 3 bases short, with 18 bases between. The CDR3 nucleotides read TGTGCCACCAGCAGAGATAGGGGTCGGGGGCGACTCTACGAGCAGTACTTC. Translated: CATSRDRGRGRLYEQYF.

The gene calls are TRBV7-7 and TRBJ2-2; D not resolved. CDR1 is SSHAT, CDR2 FNYEAQ, per germline (reference sequence). The CDR3 contains 14 residues. V was cut by 2 bases and J by 0 bases, with 4 bases left in between. CDR3 nucleotides: TGTGCCAGCAGCTTACACACGAACACCGGGGAGCTGTTTTTT. Translation: CASSLHTNTGELFF.

This chain connects TRBV29-1 to TRBJ1-1; 11 bases map to TRBD1. With V trimmed by 6 bases and J by 0 bases, 9 bases remained unmatched. This CDR3 is 16 amino acids long. Germline loops: CDR1 SQVTM, CDR2 ANQGSEA. The CDR3 reads CSVPRTGGLVNTEAFF. The CDR3 DNA sequence: TGCAGCGTCCCGCGGACAGGGGGCTTAGTGAACACTGAAGCTTTCTTT. The complete variable domain, with remaining parts taken from reference TRBV29-1 and TRBJ1-1, reads SAVISQKPSRDICQRGTSLTIQCQVDSQVTMMFWYRQQPGQSLTLIATANQGSEATYESGFVIDKFPISRPNLTFSTLTVSNMSPEDSSIYLCSVPRTGGLVNTEAFFGQGTRLTVV.